This TCR beta chain was documented in a study of blood T cell repertoires in COVID-19. In the study overall: Italy, Spain and the United States were the sources of the convalescent and acute COVID-19 samples.

One Seattle source followed patients from active infection through their disease course. CDR1 is SGHDT, CDR2 YYEEEE, per germline. This CDR3 contains 15 residues. The germline V and J ends were trimmed by 4 bases and 2 bases, with 15 bases remaining between them. Clones were sequenced by immunoSEQ multiplex PCR, and TCRdb holds only the in-frame ones, with some missing. Of approximately 270,000 clones listed, around 89% are singletons. The clonotype comes from a woman younger than 45 with COVID-19, enrolled during active disease. The V gene is TRBV5-6, the J gene TRBJ1-2, with a weak D call TRBD1 (5 bases). Sequenced: peripheral blood. Here the CDR3 reads CASSPAFRGNYGYTF. In DNA, the CDR3 is TGTGCCAGCAGCCCTGCCTTCCGGGGGAACTATGGCTACACCTTC.